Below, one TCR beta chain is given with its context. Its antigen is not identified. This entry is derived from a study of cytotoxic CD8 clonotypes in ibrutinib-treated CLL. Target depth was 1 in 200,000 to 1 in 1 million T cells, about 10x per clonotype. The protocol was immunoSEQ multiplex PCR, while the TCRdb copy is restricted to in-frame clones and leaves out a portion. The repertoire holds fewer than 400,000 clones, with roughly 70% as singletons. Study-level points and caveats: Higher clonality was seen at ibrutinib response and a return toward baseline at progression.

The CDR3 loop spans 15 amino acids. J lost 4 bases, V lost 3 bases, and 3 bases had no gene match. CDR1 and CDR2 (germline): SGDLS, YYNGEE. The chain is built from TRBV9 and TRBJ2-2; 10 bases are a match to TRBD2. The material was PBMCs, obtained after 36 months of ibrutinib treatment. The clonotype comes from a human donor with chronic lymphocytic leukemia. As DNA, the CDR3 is TGTGCCAGCAGCGGGGGACTAGCGAGCACCGGGGAGCTGTTTTTT. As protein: CASSGGLASTGELFF.